These 32 T cell receptor beta chains were sequenced from one sample in a study of blood T cell repertoires in COVID-19. TCRdb's copy holds only in-frame clones and misses some; the assay was immunoSEQ multiplex PCR. The sample comprises 200,000 or so clones, approximately 91% of which are singletons, and roughly 6.5% rests with the top ten. Sequencing was carried out using peripheral blood. The receptors derive from a man aged 55-75 years who had recovered from COVID-19.

The chain uses TRBV2 and TRBJ1-5; perhaps TRBD1 as D (5 bases). Trimming pared 4 bases from V and 0 bases from J, leaving 7 bases between. This CDR3 comprises 14 residues. Germline loops: CDR1 SNHLY, CDR2 FYNNEI. The CDR3 is CASSGQTSNQPQHF. As DNA, the CDR3 is TGTGCCAGCAGTGGACAGACTAGCAATCAGCCCCAGCATTTT.

The rearrangement links TRBV12-3 or TRBV12-4 to TRBJ1-2; D is unresolved. Trimming took off 3 bases at V and 4 bases at J, with 9 bases between the two ends. This CDR3 comprises 13 residues. For the CDR3, the DNA is TGTGCCAGCAGTTTCGGGTTGGGCTATGGCTACACCTTC. This sequence encodes CASSFGLGYGYTF.

Note on this clone: The junction shows a germline mismatch at one end, possibly a read error. The rearrangement joins TRBV7-7 to TRBJ2-5; D may be TRBD2 (6 bases). Germline loops: CDR1 SSHAT, CDR2 FNYEAQ (reference sequence). CDR3 length equals 15 residues. The CDR3 loop reads CASSLVGGAAETQYF. In nucleotides, the CDR3 is TGTGCTAGCAGCTTAGTGGGGGGAGCGGCGGAGACCCAGTACTTC.

The rearrangement uses TRBV15 and TRBJ1-1; 10 nucleotides agree with TRBD1. The J segment lost 4 bases and the V segment lost 0 bases, leaving 11 bases of the junction unmatched. Germline V lookup: CDR1 LNHNV, CDR2 YYDKDF (reference sequence). There are 18 residues in the CDR3. The CDR3 sequence: CATSREALGTGETTEAFF. The CDR3 region has the DNA TGTGCCACCAGCAGAGAGGCCTTAGGGACAGGGGAGACCACTGAAGCTTTCTTT.

This clone has ten or more counts. The chain carries TRBV11-3 and TRBJ2-7; D might be TRBD2 (5 bases). Trimming pared 1 base from V and 2 bases from J, leaving 9 bases between. In germline, CDR1 is SGHNT, CDR2 YENEEA. This CDR3 comprises 14 residues. This chain's CDR3 is CASSLGPGTYEQYF. As DNA, the CDR3 is TGTGCCAGCAGCTTAGGCCCGGGGACCTACGAGCAGTACTTC.

The rearrangement links TRBV3-1 (or the pseudogene TRBV3-2) to TRBJ1-3, with 10 positions matching TRBD1. The CDR3 extends over 16 amino acids. Germline lookup yields CDR1 LGHDT and CDR2 YNNKEL (reference sequence). V dropped 0 bases and J dropped 5; count of bases not matched to a gene: 4. The CDR3 nucleotides are TGTGCCAGCAGCCAAGACGGACAGGGGGGTAGAAACACCATATATTTT. Its translation is CASSQDGQGGRNTIYF.

The rearrangement uses TRBV4-1 and TRBJ1-3; D unresolved. The ends were cut back, 1 base at V and 5 bases at J, with 15 bases in the middle. Germline V gene sequence: CDR1 MGHRA, CDR2 YSYEKL. The CDR3 runs to 16 residues. This chain's CDR3 is CASSQVNAELRNTIYF. The CDR3 coding sequence is TGCGCCAGCAGCCAAGTGAATGCGGAGCTGAGAAACACCATATATTTT.

This chain connects TRBV14 to TRBJ2-1, with 7 bases identical to TRBD2. CDR1 is SGHDN and CDR2 is FVKESK in the germline V gene. The CDR3 has 16 residues. V was pared by 2 bases and J by 3 bases, with 7 bases of the junction left unmatched. The CDR3 spells CASSQLGGSIYNEQFF. CDR3 nucleotides: TGTGCCAGCAGCCAATTAGGCGGGAGTATCTACAATGAGCAGTTCTTC.

The rearrangement joins TRBV7-9 to TRBJ2-4; a possible D gene is TRBD1 (6 bases). Germline CDR1 reads SEHNR; CDR2 reads FQNEAQ (reference sequence). The V and J ends lost 4 bases and 1 base respectively, with 17 bases between them. The CDR3 is 17 residues long. CDR3 nucleotides: TGTGCCAGCAGCTCCTACAGGGAAAGTAACGCCAAAAACATTCAGTACTTC. Translating it yields CASSSYRESNAKNIQYF.

The chain recombines TRBV7-9 with TRBJ2-3; D is unresolved. The CDR3 is made up of 15 amino acids. Per germline, CDR1 SEHNR and CDR2 FQNEAQ (reference sequence). V shed 1 base and J shed 2 bases, with 10 bases lying between them. The CDR3 loop is CASSLGRVSTDTQYF. The DNA for the CDR3 is TGTGCCAGCAGCTTAGGCCGAGTTTCCACAGATACGCAGTATTTT.

The CDR3 reads CASSHQGVREAFF. CDR3 in DNA: TGTGCCAGCAGCCATCAGGGTGTCCGTGAAGCTTTCTTT. The V and J genes are TRBV3-1 (or the pseudogene TRBV3-2) and TRBJ1-1, with D perhaps TRBD1 (5 bases). The CDR3 is 13 amino acids. V was cut by 3 bases and J by 7 bases, with 12 bases left in between. The germline V gene has CDR1 LGHDT and CDR2 YNNKEL (reference sequence).

V and J are TRBV11-2 and TRBJ1-1, with unresolved D. V shed 1 base and J shed 6 bases, with 6 bases lying between them. The V gene's germline CDR1 is SGHAT and CDR2 FQNNGV. The CDR3 length is 12 residues. For the CDR3, the DNA is TGTGCCAGCAGCTTAGGTACACCTGAAGCTTTCTTT. This sequence encodes CASSLGTPEAFF.

The rearrangement uses TRBV19 and TRBJ2-1, with D tentatively TRBD2 (7 bases). This CDR3 contains 19 residues. Per germline, CDR1 LNHDA and CDR2 SQIVND (reference sequence). V gave up 4 bases and J gave up 0 bases, with 22 bases separating them. The CDR3 DNA is TGTGCCAGTAGTAACCTTGCCACAGGGAGGGGGAGCTCCTACAATGAGCAGTTCTTC. Its translation is CASSNLATGRGSSYNEQFF.

This clone was seen only a few times. V gene TRBV6-6 combines with J gene TRBJ1-6; tentative D call: TRBD1 (6 bases). The germline gives CDR1 MNHNY, CDR2 SVGAGI (reference sequence). CDR3 size: 17 residues. The V end was cut by 5 bases, the J end by 7 bases, with 21 bases between. CDR3 nucleotides: TGTGCCAGCAGTCCACCACTTATTGGACAGAGGAATTCACCCCTCCACTTT. Its translation is CASSPPLIGQRNSPLHF.

The chain links TRBV11-3 to TRBJ2-2; 7 nucleotides match TRBD1. This CDR3 contains 13 residues. Germline V gene lookup returns CDR1 SGHNT and CDR2 YENEEA. The V segment lost 6 bases and the J segment 6 bases; nucleotides outside the gene matches: 4. CDR3 nucleotides: TGTGCCAGCAGAGGGGGCCAGGCCGGGGAGCTGTTTTTT. This codes for CASRGGQAGELFF. Variable domain in full (rest from reference TRBV11-3 and TRBJ2-2): EAGVVQSPRYKIIEKKQPVAFWCNPISGHNTLYWYLQNLGQGPELLIRYENEEAVDDSQLPKDRFSAERLKGVDSTLKIQPAELGDSAVYLCASRGGQAGELFFGEGSRLTVL.

This rearrangement joins TRBV5-1 to TRBJ1-1, with D perhaps matching TRBD1 (6 bases). The CDR3 extends over 17 amino acids. Germline V lookup: CDR1 SGHRS, CDR2 YFSETQ. V dropped 0 bases and J dropped 3 bases, with 18 bases sitting between them. Written as DNA, the CDR3 is TGCGCCAGCAGCTTGGCTGGGACACGCTTCCTGGACACTGAAGCTTTCTTT. Translation gives CASSLAGTRFLDTEAFF.

This chain links TRBV5-1 with TRBJ2-5; 8 bases align to TRBD1. Germline V lookup: CDR1 SGHRS, CDR2 YFSETQ. The CDR3 loop spans 16 amino acids. V trimming: 5 bases; J trimming: 0 bases; junction bases outside the gene matches: 9. The CDR3 DNA follows: TGCGCCAGCAGGTATGGGGGACAGGCGAACCAAGAGACCCAGTACTTC. Amino acid sequence: CASRYGGQANQETQYF.

In its sample, this clone was seen a few times. The genes are TRBV7-8 and TRBJ2-1, with 12 bases that match TRBD2. From germline, CDR1 is SGHVS and CDR2 FQNEAQ. This CDR3 comprises 15 residues. V lost 5 bases, J lost 7 bases, and 6 bases stayed unmatched. The CDR3 DNA reads TGTGCCAGCAGCCAGACTAGCGGGAGTCGAAATGAGCAGTTCTTC. The encoded protein is CASSQTSGSRNEQFF.

As DNA, the CDR3 is TGTGCCAGCAGCTATCTAGCGGGGGTCACGGAAACCCAGTACTTC. Encoded protein: CASSYLAGVTETQYF. The chain uses TRBV7-3 and TRBJ2-5; 10 bases match TRBD2. Looked up from germline, CDR1 is SGHTA and CDR2 is FQGTGA. V lost 4 bases, J lost 8 bases, and 10 bases stayed unmatched. CDR3 length equals 15 residues.

V is TRBV18 and J is TRBJ1-6; no definite D call. Between the trimmed V and J ends, which lost 3 bases and 0 bases, there was a span of 6 bases. Germline V CDR1 and CDR2: KGHSH, LQKENI. This CDR3 is built from 15 residues. The CDR3 here is CASSPPGSYNSPLHF. CDR3 in DNA: TGTGCCAGCTCACCTCCAGGCTCCTATAATTCACCCCTCCACTTT.

This chain connects TRBV6-2 or TRBV6-3 to TRBJ1-1; D is ambiguous. Trimming removed 0 bases from V and 0 bases from J, with 11 bases in between. Germline assignment: CDR1 MNHEY and CDR2 SVGEGT. The length of the CDR3 is 16 residues. In nucleotides, the CDR3 is TGTGCCAGCAGTTACTCGAGGTCCAGTATGAACACTGAAGCTTTCTTT. Protein: CASSYSRSSMNTEAFF.

This chain uses TRBV5-1 with TRBJ2-7, with TRBD1 matching over 7 bases. V trimming: 3 bases; J trimming: 7 bases; junction bases outside the gene matches: 7. Per germline, CDR1 SGHRS and CDR2 YFSETQ. The CDR3 length is 13 residues. CDR3 in DNA: TGCGCCAGCAGCTCGGACAGGTTGGGAGAGCAGTACTTC. Its protein is CASSSDRLGEQYF. Complete variable domain (other parts from reference TRBV5-1 and TRBJ2-7): KAGVTQTPRYLIKTRGQQVTLSCSPISGHRSVSWYQQTPGQGLQFLFEYFSETQRNKGNFPGRFSGRQFSNSRSEMNVSTLELGDSALYLCASSSDRLGEQYFGPGTRLTVT.

This clone was counted only a few times. CDR3 region: CASSLWTGEAFF. DNA of the CDR3: TGTGCCAGCAGTCTTTGGACAGGGGAAGCTTTCTTT. The chain uses TRBV12-3 or TRBV12-4 and TRBJ1-1; 8 positions agree with TRBD1. The CDR3 sequence is 12 residues long. The trim removed 5 bases at V and 8 bases at J, leaving 4 bases unmatched.

The V gene is TRBV19, the J gene TRBJ2-7; the D gene is possibly TRBD1 (6 bases). Germline CDR1 reads LNHDA; CDR2 reads SQIVND (reference sequence). The CDR3 is 15 residues long. Trimming shortened V by 6 bases and J by 5 bases, and 20 bases separated the two germline ends. The CDR3 sequence is CASRSLGQQADEQYF. The CDR3, as DNA: TGTGCCAGTAGATCCCTCGGACAGCAAGCCGACGAGCAGTACTTC.

This chain links TRBV11-3 with TRBJ2-3; TRBD2 might be the D (5 bases). Trimming cost V 4 bases and J 7 bases, with 12 bases left between them. Germline V lookup: CDR1 SGHNT, CDR2 YENEEA. This CDR3 is built from 13 residues. The CDR3 sequence is CASSSKPGNTQYF. DNA for the CDR3: TGTGCCAGCAGCTCCAAACCGGGGAATACGCAGTATTTT.

J is TRBJ1-1 and V is TRBV15, with D tentatively TRBD1 (6 bases). This CDR3 contains 15 residues. The V and J ends lost 6 bases and 3 bases respectively, with 17 bases between them. Germline CDR1 reads LNHNV; CDR2 reads YYDKDF (reference sequence). CDR3 in DNA: TGTGCCACCAGGACGGAGGGGGGGGGTGACACTGAAGCTTTCTTT. This codes for CATRTEGGGDTEAFF.

This chain links TRBV7-2 with TRBJ2-3, with D tentatively TRBD2 (5 bases). V lost 0 bases, J lost 14 bases, and 12 bases lay in between. The CDR3 runs to 12 residues. Germline lookup yields CDR1 SGHTA and CDR2 FQGNSA. CDR3 in amino acids: CASSLARVVPYF. CDR3 DNA: TGTGCCAGCAGCTTAGCGAGGGTAGTTCCGTATTTT.

The chain carries TRBV9 and TRBJ2-7; D unclear. The CDR3 contains 13 residues. Germline CDR1 SGDLS, CDR2 YYNGEE. V dropped 4 bases and J dropped 0 bases, with 8 bases sitting between them. The CDR3 is CASSLADSYEQYF. CDR3 nucleotides: TGTGCCAGCAGCTTGGCGGACTCCTACGAGCAGTACTTC.

The chain is built from TRBV28 and TRBJ1-3; the D gene is possibly TRBD1 (5 bases). This CDR3 region has 17 residues. V was trimmed by 7 bases and J by 0 bases, leaving 19 bases between them. Germline V lookup: CDR1 MDHEN, CDR2 SYDVKM. The CDR3 loop reads CASIKSNRLSSGNTIYF. CDR3 in DNA: TGTGCCAGCATCAAAAGTAACAGGCTTAGCTCTGGAAACACCATATATTTT.

V and J are TRBV6-5 and TRBJ1-5; D is possibly TRBD1 (6 bases). The germline V and J ends were trimmed by 8 bases and 1 base, with 15 bases remaining between them. Germline CDR1 reads MNHEY; CDR2 reads SVGAGI. The CDR3 length is 15 residues. CDR3 nucleotide sequence: TGTGCCAGCTACGGACAGCAGGAGAGCAATCAGCCCCAGCATTTT. The encoded protein is CASYGQQESNQPQHF.

The V call is TRBV6-1, the J call TRBJ1-2; D is possibly TRBD1 (6 bases). Germline V CDR1 and CDR2: MNHNS, SASEGT. The CDR3 sequence is 16 residues long. The germline V and J ends were trimmed by 4 bases and 2 bases, with 17 bases remaining between them. The CDR3 protein is CASSAVRGSSNYGYTF. In DNA form, the CDR3 reads TGTGCCAGCAGTGCCGTCAGGGGAAGCTCGAACTATGGCTACACCTTC.

This rearrangement joins TRBV19 to TRBJ2-1; D is uncertain. The CDR3 consists of 14 residues. V lost 7 bases and J 4 bases, leaving 14 bases between the germline ends. Germline V lookup: CDR1 LNHDA, CDR2 SQIVND (reference sequence). CDR3 coding DNA: TGTGCCAGTACCCTCTCTCAGGATTACAATGAGCAGTTCTTC. This encodes CASTLSQDYNEQFF.